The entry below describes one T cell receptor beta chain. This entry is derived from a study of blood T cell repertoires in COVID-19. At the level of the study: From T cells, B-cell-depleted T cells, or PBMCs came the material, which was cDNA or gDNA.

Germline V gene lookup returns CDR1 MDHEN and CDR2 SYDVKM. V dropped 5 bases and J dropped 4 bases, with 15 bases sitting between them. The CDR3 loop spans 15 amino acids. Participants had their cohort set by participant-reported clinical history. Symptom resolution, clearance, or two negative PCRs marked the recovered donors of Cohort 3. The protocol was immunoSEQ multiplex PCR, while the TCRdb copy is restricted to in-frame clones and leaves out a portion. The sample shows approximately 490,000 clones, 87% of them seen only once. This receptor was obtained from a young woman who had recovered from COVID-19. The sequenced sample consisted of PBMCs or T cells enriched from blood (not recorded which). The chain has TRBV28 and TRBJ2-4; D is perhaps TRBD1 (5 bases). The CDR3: CASSGARSLKNIQYF. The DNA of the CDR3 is TGTGCCAGCAGTGGGGCCCGAAGTCTTAAAAACATTCAGTACTTC.